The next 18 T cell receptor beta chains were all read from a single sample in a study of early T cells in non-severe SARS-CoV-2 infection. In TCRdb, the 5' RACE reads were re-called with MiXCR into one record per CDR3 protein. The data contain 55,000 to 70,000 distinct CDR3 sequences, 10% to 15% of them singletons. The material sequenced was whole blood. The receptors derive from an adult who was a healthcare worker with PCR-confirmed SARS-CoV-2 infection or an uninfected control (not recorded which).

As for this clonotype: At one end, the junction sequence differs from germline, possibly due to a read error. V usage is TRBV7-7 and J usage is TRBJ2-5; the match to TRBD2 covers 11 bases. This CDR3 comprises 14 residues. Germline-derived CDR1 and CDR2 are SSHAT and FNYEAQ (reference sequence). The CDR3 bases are TGTGCCAGCAGCACTACTAGCGGGGGAGAGGCCCAGTACTTC. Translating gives CASSTTSGGEAQYF. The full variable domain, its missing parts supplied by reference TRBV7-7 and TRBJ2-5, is GAGVSQSPRYKVTKRGQDVTLRCDPISSHATLYWYQQALGQGPEFLTYFNYEAQPDKSGLPSDRFSAERPEGSISTLTIQRTEQRDSAMYRCASSTTSGGEAQYFGPGTRLLVL.

The CDR3 sequence: CASREQGNTEAFF. The CDR3 DNA sequence: TGCGCCAGCAGGGAACAGGGGAACACTGAAGCTTTCTTT. This rearrangement joins TRBV5-1 to TRBJ1-1, with D perhaps TRBD1 (6 bases). The V end lost 5 bases, the J end lost 1 base, and 9 bases lay between the germline ends. The germline V gene encodes CDR1 SGHRS and CDR2 YFSETQ. This CDR3 has 13 amino acids. Full variable domain (remainder filled in from reference TRBV5-1 and TRBJ1-1): KAGVTQTPRYLIKTRGQQVTLSCSPISGHRSVSWYQQTPGQGLQFLFEYFSETQRNKGNFPGRFSGRQFSNSRSEMNVSTLELGDSALYLCASREQGNTEAFFGQGTRLTVV.

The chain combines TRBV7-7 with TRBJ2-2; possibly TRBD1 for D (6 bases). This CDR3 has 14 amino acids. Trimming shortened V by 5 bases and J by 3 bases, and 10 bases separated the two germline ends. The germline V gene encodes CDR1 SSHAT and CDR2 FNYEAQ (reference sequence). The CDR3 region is CASSPKGDTGELFF. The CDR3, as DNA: TGTGCCAGCAGCCCGAAGGGGGACACCGGGGAGCTGTTTTTT.

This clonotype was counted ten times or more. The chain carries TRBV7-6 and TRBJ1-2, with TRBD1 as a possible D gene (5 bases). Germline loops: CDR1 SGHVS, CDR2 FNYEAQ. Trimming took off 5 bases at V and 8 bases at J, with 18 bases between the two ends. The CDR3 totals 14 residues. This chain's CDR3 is CASSPWAGGSGYTF. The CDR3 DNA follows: TGTGCCAGCAGCCCTTGGGCGGGGGGATCGGGCTACACCTTC.

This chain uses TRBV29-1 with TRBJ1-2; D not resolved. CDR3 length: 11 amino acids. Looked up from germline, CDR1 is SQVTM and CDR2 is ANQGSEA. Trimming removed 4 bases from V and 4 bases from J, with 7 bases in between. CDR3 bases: TGCAGCGTTGTCTCGCTCTATGGCTACACCTTC. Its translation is CSVVSLYGYTF.

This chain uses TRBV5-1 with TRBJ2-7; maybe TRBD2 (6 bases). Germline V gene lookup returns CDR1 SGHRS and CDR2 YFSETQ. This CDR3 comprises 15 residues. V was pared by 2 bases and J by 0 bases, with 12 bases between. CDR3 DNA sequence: TGCGCCAGCAGCTTTTCGGGAGCCAGCTCCTACGAGCAGTACTTC. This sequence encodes CASSFSGASSYEQYF.

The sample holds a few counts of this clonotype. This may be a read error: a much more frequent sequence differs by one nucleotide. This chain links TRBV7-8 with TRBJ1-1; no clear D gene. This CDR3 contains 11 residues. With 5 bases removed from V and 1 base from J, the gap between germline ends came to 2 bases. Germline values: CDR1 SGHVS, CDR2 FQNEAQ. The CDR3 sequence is CASSRNTEAFF. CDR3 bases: TGTGCCAGCAGCCGGAACACTGAAGCTTTCTTT.

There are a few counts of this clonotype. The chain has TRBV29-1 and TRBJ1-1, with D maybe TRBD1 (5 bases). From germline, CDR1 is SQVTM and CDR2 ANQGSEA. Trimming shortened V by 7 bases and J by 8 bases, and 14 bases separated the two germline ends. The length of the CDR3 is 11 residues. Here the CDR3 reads CSGLQGVEAFF. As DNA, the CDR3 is TGCAGCGGGCTGCAGGGAGTGGAAGCTTTCTTT.

The CDR3 nucleotides read TGTGCCAGCAGCCCCCTGACTAGCGGGGGGGCGGCCAAAAACATTCAGTACTTC. Translated: CASSPLTSGGAAKNIQYF. V gene TRBV11-2 combines with J gene TRBJ2-4; 14 bases fit TRBD2. Trimming took 5 bases from V and 1 from J; bases not matched to a gene: 7. This CDR3 has 18 amino acids. Germline loops: CDR1 SGHAT, CDR2 FQNNGV.

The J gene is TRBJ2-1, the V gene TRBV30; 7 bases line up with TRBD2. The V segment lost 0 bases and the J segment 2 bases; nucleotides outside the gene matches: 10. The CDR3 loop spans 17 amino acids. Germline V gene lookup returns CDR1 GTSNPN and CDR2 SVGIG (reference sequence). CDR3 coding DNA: TGTGCCTGGAGTGTACATTGGGGAGGGGAGGCCTACAATGAGCAGTTCTTC. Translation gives CAWSVHWGGEAYNEQFF.

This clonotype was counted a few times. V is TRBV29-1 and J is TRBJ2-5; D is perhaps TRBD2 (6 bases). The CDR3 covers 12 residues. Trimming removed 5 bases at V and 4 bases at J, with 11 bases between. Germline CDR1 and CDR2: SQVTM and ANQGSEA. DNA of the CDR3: TGCAGCGTTCGGCGGGAAGGAGAGACCCAGTACTTC. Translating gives CSVRREGETQYF.

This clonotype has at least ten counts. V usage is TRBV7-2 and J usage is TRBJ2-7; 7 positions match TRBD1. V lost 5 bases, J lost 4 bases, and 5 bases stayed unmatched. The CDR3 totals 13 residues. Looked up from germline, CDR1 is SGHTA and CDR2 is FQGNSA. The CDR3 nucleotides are TGTGCCAGCAGCAAGGGGACAGCTTACGAGCAGTACTTC. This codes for CASSKGTAYEQYF.

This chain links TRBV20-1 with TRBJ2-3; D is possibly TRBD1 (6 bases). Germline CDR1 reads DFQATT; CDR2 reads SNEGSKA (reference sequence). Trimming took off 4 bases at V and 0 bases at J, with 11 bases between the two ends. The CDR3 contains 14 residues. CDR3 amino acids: CSATGQTSTDTQYF. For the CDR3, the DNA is TGCAGTGCTACCGGACAGACTAGCACAGATACGCAGTATTTT.

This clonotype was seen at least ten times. CDR3 residues: CASSDFFDSYGTTNTEAFF. For the CDR3, the DNA is TGTGCCAGTAGCGACTTCTTCGATTCATACGGGACCACTAACACTGAAGCTTTCTTT. The V gene is TRBV19, the J gene TRBJ1-1; possible D gene TRBD1, 5 bases. Germline-derived CDR1 and CDR2 are LNHDA and SQIVND (reference sequence). V lost 6 bases, J lost 2 bases, and 28 bases lay in between. There are 19 residues in the CDR3.

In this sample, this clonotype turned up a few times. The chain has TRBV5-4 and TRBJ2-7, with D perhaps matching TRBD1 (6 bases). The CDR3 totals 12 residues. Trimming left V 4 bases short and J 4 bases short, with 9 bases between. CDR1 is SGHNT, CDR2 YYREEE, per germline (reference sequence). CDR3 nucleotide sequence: TGTGCCAGCAGCAGGACAGAGTACGAGCAGTACTTC. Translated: CASSRTEYEQYF. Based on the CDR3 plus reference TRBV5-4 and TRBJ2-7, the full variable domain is ETGVTQSPTHLIKTRGQQVTLRCSSQSGHNTVSWYQQALGQGPQFIFQYYREEENGRGNFPPRFSGLQFPNYSSELNVNALELDDSALYLCASSRTEYEQYFGPGTRLTVT.

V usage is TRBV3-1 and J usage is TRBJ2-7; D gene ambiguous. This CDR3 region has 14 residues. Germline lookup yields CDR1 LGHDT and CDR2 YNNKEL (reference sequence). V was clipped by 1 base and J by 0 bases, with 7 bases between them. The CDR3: CASSQGADSYEQYF. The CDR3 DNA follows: TGTGCCAGCAGCCAAGGAGCAGACTCCTACGAGCAGTACTTC.

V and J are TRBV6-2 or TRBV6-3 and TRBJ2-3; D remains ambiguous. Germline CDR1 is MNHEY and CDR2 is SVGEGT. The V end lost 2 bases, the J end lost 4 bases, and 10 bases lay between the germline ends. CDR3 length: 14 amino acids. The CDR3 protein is CASSYRKLPDTQYF. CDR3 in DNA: TGTGCCAGCAGTTACCGAAAACTTCCAGATACGCAGTATTTT.

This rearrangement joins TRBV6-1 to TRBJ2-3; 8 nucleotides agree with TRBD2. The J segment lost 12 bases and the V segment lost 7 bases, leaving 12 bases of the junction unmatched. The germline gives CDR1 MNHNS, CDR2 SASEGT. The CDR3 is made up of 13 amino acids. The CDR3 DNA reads TGTGCCAGCAATCAATATTCGGGGGGGCCCCAGTATTTT. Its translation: CASNQYSGGPQYF.